The 14 T cell receptor beta chains reported below all come from one sample, sequenced in a study of cytomegalovirus exposure and HLA in healthy donors. PCR primers comprised 60 Vbeta and 13 Jbeta primers. Here immunoSEQ multiplex PCR was the method, and the copy in TCRdb shows in-frame clones only, minus some. The data hold 90,000 to 130,000 clones, with under 85% observed a single time. Sequencing used PBMCs. The receptor source for this set is a man aged 30 to 45 in good health and CMV-seropositive.

The chain links TRBV4-3 to TRBJ1-1; tentative D call: TRBD1 (5 bases). The CDR3 contains 13 residues. The V gene's germline CDR1 is LGHNA and CDR2 YSLEER. V dropped 4 bases and J dropped 7 bases, with 13 bases sitting between them. For the CDR3, the DNA is TGCGCCAGCAGCCGCGCCCGGGGGATTGAAGCTTTCTTT. Protein: CASSRARGIEAFF.

This clone is a singleton in its sample. The gene calls are TRBV15 and TRBJ1-1; D is undetermined. CDR1 is LNHNV and CDR2 is YYDKDF in the germline V gene (reference sequence). V lost 8 bases and J lost 5, with 12 bases in between. The CDR3 is made up of 12 amino acids. The CDR3 DNA sequence: TGTGCCACCGGCGAGGCGAGGACTGAAGCTTTCTTT. Translating gives CATGEARTEAFF.

This clone was recorded a few times. The chain uses TRBV5-1 and TRBJ1-4; D unclear. The CDR3 covers 13 residues. Germline CDR1 SGHRS, CDR2 YFSETQ. V lost 5 bases and J lost 4, with 9 bases in between. The CDR3 DNA sequence: TGCGCCAGCAGTCGGGAACTTAATGAAAAACTGTTTTTT. Protein sequence: CASSRELNEKLFF. Full variable domain (missing parts from reference TRBV5-1 and TRBJ1-4): KAGVTQTPRYLIKTRGQQVTLSCSPISGHRSVSWYQQTPGQGLQFLFEYFSETQRNKGNFPGRFSGRQFSNSRSEMNVSTLELGDSALYLCASSRELNEKLFFGSGTQLSVL.

The CDR3 loop is CASSLYHREGEKLFF. The CDR3 DNA sequence: TGTGCCAGCAGCTTATACCACAGGGAAGGGGAAAAACTGTTTTTT. The V call is TRBV7-2, the J call TRBJ1-4, with D possibly TRBD1 on 6 matching bases. In germline, CDR1 is SGHTA, CDR2 FQGNSA. The CDR3 is 15 amino acids. V dropped 2 bases and J dropped 8 bases, with 15 bases sitting between them.

The table lists this clone with a few counts. The chain links TRBV5-5 to TRBJ2-1, with 11 bases aligning to TRBD2. CDR3 length equals 15 residues. Germline V gene sequence: CDR1 SGHKS, CDR2 YYEKEE (reference sequence). Trimming at V came to 5 bases and at J to 2 bases, leaving 3 bases not matched to a gene. CDR3 nucleotides: TGTGCCAGCAGAATTAGCGGGGGGGCCTACAATGAGCAGTTCTTC. Translated: CASRISGGAYNEQFF. The whole variable domain, remainder taken from reference TRBV5-5 and TRBJ2-1, is DAGVTQSPTHLIKTRGQQVTLRCSPISGHKSVSWYQQVLGQGPQFIFQYYEKEERGRGNFPDRFSARQFPNYSSELNVNALLLGDSALYLCASRISGGAYNEQFFGPGTRLTVL.

The V and J genes are TRBV21-1 and TRBJ1-2; the table gives TRBD1 as D, unverified against the DNA. TRBV21-1 is designated a pseudogene. There are 16 residues in the CDR3. The DNA for the CDR3 is TGTGCCAGCAGCTACAGGGGGCAGATGTTCAACTATGGCTACACCTTC. Its protein is CASSYRGQMFNYGYTF.

V usage is TRBV19 and J usage is TRBJ2-1; 9 nucleotides match TRBD1. V shed 5 bases and J 7 bases; nucleotides not matched to a gene: 12. The germline gives CDR1 LNHDA, CDR2 SQIVND (reference sequence). This CDR3 spans 16 amino acids. CDR3 in amino acids: CASSSDFRDRANEQFF. CDR3 in DNA: TGTGCCAGTAGTTCTGACTTCCGGGACAGGGCTAATGAGCAGTTCTTC. Full variable domain (rest looked up from reference TRBV19 and TRBJ2-1): DGGITQSPKYLFRKEGQNVTLSCEQNLNHDAMYWYRQDPGQGLRLIYYSQIVNDFQKGDIAEGYSVSREKKESFPLTVTSAQKNPTAFYLCASSSDFRDRANEQFFGPGTRLTVL.

This clone was observed once. The gene calls are TRBV4-2 and TRBJ1-4; possible D gene TRBD1, 5 bases. Germline values: CDR1 LGHNA, CDR2 YNFKEQ. The CDR3 runs 14 residues. V was pared by 4 bases and J by 6 bases, with 12 bases between. The CDR3 loop is CASSRQGQDEKLFF. For the CDR3, the DNA is TGTGCCAGCAGCCGGCAGGGTCAGGATGAAAAACTGTTTTTT.

This chain uses TRBV19 with TRBJ2-1; TRBD2 agrees at 8 bases. Trimming cost V 3 bases and J 0 bases; bases outside gene matches: 4. Germline loops: CDR1 LNHDA, CDR2 SQIVND (reference sequence). CDR3 size: 16 residues. CDR3 loop: CASSIGGTSSYNEQFF. CDR3 coding DNA: TGTGCCAGTAGTATTGGGGGGACTAGCTCCTACAATGAGCAGTTCTTC.

This clone has just a few counts. The chain carries TRBV4-2 and TRBJ1-4, with D tentatively TRBD1 (6 bases). Germline lookup yields CDR1 LGHNA and CDR2 YNFKEQ. The CDR3 sequence is 16 residues long. V dropped 0 bases and J dropped 3 bases, with 11 bases sitting between them. CDR3 protein: CASSQEIQGANEKLFF. Written as DNA, the CDR3 is TGTGCCAGCAGCCAAGAGATACAGGGAGCTAATGAAAAACTGTTTTTT.

The CDR3 here is CASSPPRRTARPGNEQYF. The CDR3, as DNA: TGTGCCAGCAGCCCCCCCAGGCGGACAGCTCGTCCGGGAAACGAGCAGTACTTC. The rearrangement links TRBV14 to TRBJ2-7; a weak D match, TRBD1 (6 bases). The CDR3 sequence is 18 residues long. Germline V lookup: CDR1 SGHDN, CDR2 FVKESK. V was clipped by 4 bases and J by 5 bases, with 27 bases between them.

In DNA form, the CDR3 reads TGTGCCAGCAACCGGGGAGCCTCCGGGGAGCTGTTTTTT. Amino acids: CASNRGASGELFF. The chain links TRBV4-2 to TRBJ2-2; D may be TRBD2 (5 bases). The germline V and J ends were trimmed by 7 bases and 6 bases, with 12 bases remaining between them. The length of the CDR3 is 13 residues. Germline CDR1 and CDR2: LGHNA and YNFKEQ.

The chain joins TRBV7-9 to TRBJ1-2; tentatively, D is TRBD1 (5 bases). The germline gives CDR1 SEHNR, CDR2 FQNEAQ (reference sequence). This CDR3 has 14 residues. V lost 1 base and J lost 8, with 14 bases in between. This CDR3 is CASSLGGEGDGYTF. CDR3 in DNA: TGTGCCAGCAGCTTAGGGGGGGAGGGTGACGGCTACACCTTC.

CDR3 nucleotide sequence: TGTGCCAGTAGTACCTCGACTAGCGGGGAGCTGTTTTTT. Translation: CASSTSTSGELFF. The chain carries TRBV19 and TRBJ2-2, with D maybe TRBD2 (6 bases). Germline-derived CDR1 and CDR2 are LNHDA and SQIVND (reference sequence). Trimming pared 4 bases from V and 7 bases from J, leaving 10 bases between. This CDR3 spans 13 amino acids.